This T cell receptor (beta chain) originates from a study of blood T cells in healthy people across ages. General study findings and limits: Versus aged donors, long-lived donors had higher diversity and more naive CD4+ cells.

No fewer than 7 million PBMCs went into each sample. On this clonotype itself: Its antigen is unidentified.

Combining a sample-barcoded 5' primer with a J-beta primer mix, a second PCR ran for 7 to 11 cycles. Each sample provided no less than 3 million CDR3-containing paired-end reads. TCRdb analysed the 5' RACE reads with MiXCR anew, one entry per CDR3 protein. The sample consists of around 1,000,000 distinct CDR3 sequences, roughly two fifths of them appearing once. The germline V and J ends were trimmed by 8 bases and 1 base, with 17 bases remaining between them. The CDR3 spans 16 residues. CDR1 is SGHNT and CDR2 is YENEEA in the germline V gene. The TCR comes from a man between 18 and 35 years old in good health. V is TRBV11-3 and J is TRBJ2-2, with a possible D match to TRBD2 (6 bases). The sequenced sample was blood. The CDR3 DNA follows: TGTGCCAGCGGCCCCTACGGGGGAGGGAACACCGGGGAGCTGTTTTTT. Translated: CASGPYGGGNTGELFF.